The present TCR beta chain was sequenced within a study of cytomegalovirus exposure and HLA in healthy donors (dated by TCRdb to about 2017). Notes on the research overall: An earlier analysis of 587 of the donors reported 276 Gb of sequence data and 95 million to 130 million unique TCR beta sequences obtained from some 200 million T cells. An early release that covered approximately 600 HLA-typed donors contained 300 to 350 gigabases of sequencing data and some 87 million unique TCR sequences. The genetic ancestry cluster associated with self-reported Caucasian donors included 80% to 90% of the roughly 400 genotyped donors. The study aimed to test whether cataloging public T cell receptors could reveal signatures of past pathogen exposure. The T cell repertoires of some 700 subjects were profiled by immunosequencing and related to cytomegalovirus serostatus. A separate validation cohort of 100 to 150 different subjects was used in addition to the 666-subject first cohort. High-throughput TCR immunosequencing, statistical association of individual TCRs with disease status, and machine learning were combined to predict cytomegalovirus infection status. In a later analysis, previously published TCR beta repertoires from 550 to 700 donors were re-analyzed and high-resolution HLA genotyping was added so that TCR occurrence patterns could be studied. Rather than drawing on any new phenotypic data, the later analysis identified candidate immune exposures from TCR beta sequences and the way those sequences occurred across donors. In an earlier analysis of 500 to 650 of the donors, high-throughput TCR beta sequencing was used to judge whether each TCR beta V gene segment behaved as functional or pseudogenic. Donor age, sex, ethnicity and CMV serostatus were collected together with the repertoire data. A later genetic analysis took genome-wide SNP genotypes for about three fifths of the 666 donors and used that subset as a discovery cohort. All discovery cohort repertoires had been generated on a single sequencing platform. Class I and class II HLA loci were covered by the typing at four-digit resolution. The number of typed donors differed by locus: roughly 629-640 for A, B, C, DRB1 and DQB1; about 520 for DQA1; 606 for DPA1; and around 450 for DPB1. Several DR-DQ haplotypes were treated as single units for association and clustering because of strong linkage in the cohort. Across 300 to 500 genotyped donors of the cohort, an average of about 240,000 unique TCR beta nucleotide sequences per donor were sequenced, and roughly 17% of those sequences were non-productive.

Beyond this particular receptor, the publication reports: A further reported finding was that TCR beta sequences accurately predicted the HLA-A and HLA-B alleles for most subjects in the first cohort. In a later genetic analysis, a missense DCLRE1C variant was associated with V-gene and J-gene trimming of TCR beta chains, and the association was replicated in an independent cohort. The authors suggested that the approach could potentially be extended to other disease states and immunological phenotypes. Assigning TCR associations to individual alleles was difficult when HLA alleles, especially DR and DQ, strongly co-occurred. According to a later analysis, parvovirus B19, influenza, CMV and Epstein-Barr virus appeared linked to several top co-occurrence clusters. Most CMV-associated TCR beta chains appeared to be HLA-restricted in a later analysis, and the HLA associations seemed to be driven largely by CMV exposure. A cluster of highly shared sequence variants was judged likely to be a technical artifact of the sequencing pipeline. The classifier was reported to diagnose cytomegalovirus status with high specificity and sensitivity in both the original and validation cohorts. The study listed approximately 160 TCR beta chains as associated with cytomegalovirus. While some public TCRs were present in many individuals, most TCR sequences turned up only very rarely across donors. A later analysis found that HLA-associated TCR beta chains were more clonally expanded and had lower generation probabilities than equally common non-associated chains. The presence/absence analyses assumed that sequencing depth was roughly uniform across donors, and that assumption may not be true. A later genetic analysis reported fewer N-insertions in productive TCRs among donors in an Asian-associated ancestry cluster than the approximately 670-donor mean. Immune exposure information for the cohort was limited to CMV serostatus. Broadly in line with IMGT annotations, most TCR beta V segments showed up in productive rearrangements about 90% or about 30% of the time in an earlier analysis of several hundred of the donors. Some IMGT-functional V segments, including TRBV6-2 and TRBV6-3, could not be distinguished by the 87-base-pair reads and were therefore excluded. Because counts were too low, approximately 18 rarely observed V segments, including chromosome 9 orphons, were excluded from the earlier analysis of a few hundred of the donors. At a false discovery rate of 0.05, a later analysis linked roughly 17,000 TCR beta sequences to specific HLA alleles. Because HLA typing was unavailable for some donors at each locus, only the typed subset was used in association tests. Correlated functional status among segregating V segments might reflect linkage disequilibrium, but an unknown experimental factor could not be ruled out. In vitro tests confirmed that a few of the cytomegalovirus-associated TCR beta chains recognize cytomegalovirus antigens. A later analysis found that TCR association rates varied across HLA loci, with DRB1 alleles showing the most associated TCRs and HLA-C alleles the fewest. Only TCR beta chains were sequenced in this cohort, and the absence of alpha or paired-chain data limited detectable features.

Measured from the cysteine to the phenylalanine, the CDR3 is 12 residues long. The sequence is cut down to CDR3 DNA, 36 bases in frame from base 1. CDR1 and CDR2 are read off the germline V gene as LGHNT and FRNRAP. V gives up 1 base and J gives up 19 bases, and the segment between their germline ends measures 14 bases. The cohort consisted of 666 healthy bone marrow donors. At the time of sampling, all cohort members were nominally healthy, though unrecorded immune exposures were likely present. The donor tested CMV seronegative and was one of the 352 seronegative cohort members. Every donor gave a peripheral blood sample, and the peripheral blood mononuclear cells from that sample were used for TCR beta sequencing. Genomic DNA was extracted from the blood cell samples with the Qiagen DNeasy Blood Extraction Kit. Library preparation was by the immunoSEQ multiplex PCR assay. For the multiplex PCR, a mixture combining 60 forward primers for TCR Vbeta segments and 13 reverse primers for TCR Jbeta segments was used. A multiplex PCR assay on genomic DNA amplified the CDR3 region of rearranged TCR beta genes. The amplified TCR beta libraries were sequenced on the Illumina HiSeq System as 87-base-pair reads. In the source study's methods: A later analysis counted approximately 84 million unique TCR beta chains across the 640 or so repertoires, and some 11 million of these chains were shared by at least two donors. Raw reads were error-corrected and collapsed into unique sequences with a nearest-neighbor algorithm that merged closely related sequences to remove PCR and sequencing errors. V, D and J gene segments were assigned by aligning CDR3 sequences to IMGT reference sequences. For a sequence to be retained, a match of at least six nucleotides to both a V gene segment and a J gene segment was required. A rearrangement was called productive if the CDR3 had no stop codons and remained in frame with V and J, and every other rearrangement was called non-productive. Following IMGT convention, CDR3 was defined as the stretch from the second conserved V-encoded cysteine up to the conserved J-encoded phenylalanine. The earlier analysis of about 560 of the donors excluded any sequence lacking an unambiguous match to a single V gene segment. An earlier analysis of some 500 of the donors classified V segments as functional when productive rearrangements were above 56.7% and as segregating when the standard deviation between donors was above 5%. A statistical classification framework was developed to diagnose cytomegalovirus status using the catalog of TCR beta chain sequences. In a later analysis, TCR nucleotide sequences were compared against IMGT/GENE-DB human TR gene sequences so that V and J genes could be assigned. Using the TCRdist pipeline, a later analysis assigned CDR3 sequences along with most-parsimonious VDJ recombination scenarios. In a later analysis, every TCR beta chain was defined by the combination of its CDR3 amino acid sequence and its V-gene family, and reads without a unique V-gene family were dropped. In a later analysis, 450 to 600 highly shared, low-generation-probability nucleotide sequences were removed to address suspected cross-contamination and a sequencing artifact. A later analysis calculated a clonal expansion index for each public chain from normalized within-repertoire ranks of inferred template counts. A later analysis computed generation probabilities with a VDJ recombination model fitted to out-of-frame rearrangements, and checked the results against IGoR. A later analysis scored TCR-TCR, TCR-HLA and TCR-CMV co-occurrence with hypergeometric tests, applying a repertoire-size bias correction to TCR pairs. False discovery rates were estimated in a later analysis by permuting HLA or CMV assignments 20 times. In a later analysis, co-occurring TCRs were grouped with DBSCAN, and TCRdist sequence similarity was added when clustering was performed within HLA-allele-positive subsets. Co-occurrence clustering excluded repertoires with fewer than 30,000 or more than 120,000 public chains, plus five with anomalous nucleotide sharing. The source is immuneACCESS, and TCRdb retained only in-frame sequences with V and J called. Part of the clones is not carried over; for the studies checked, unresolved V genes explain less than half of this, and the remainder is unexplained. D and trimming come from the DNA, and the V and J calls and clone size come from that table. The sample records approximately 280,000 clones, around 90% of which are singletons. The ten biggest clones cover more than 2% of the sample.

This clone was recorded only once. It lacks a known antigen. No base-level quality is on record; no much larger clone is a single base apart. Sequenced input: PBMCs. Rearrangement joined TRBV12-5 to TRBJ1-6; the best D guess is TRBD1, with 5 bases matching. The sequence was collected from a woman in her late teens or twenties in good health and CMV-seronegative. CDR3 protein: CASGLAGLTPHF. The sequence in DNA is TGTGCTAGTGGTTTGGCGGGACTTACGCCTCACTTT.